Presented here are 14 T cell receptor beta chains from one specimen sequenced in a study of shared clonotypes between healthy human individuals. TCRdb keeps only in-frame clones here, not all; method: immunoSEQ multiplex PCR. The sample lists millions of clones; approximately 94% were seen once. Sequenced material: naive CD4+ T cells sorted from blood. Subset defined: CD45RA+ positively selected. The receptors originated from a man aged 18 to 30 in good health.

This chain joins TRBV15 and TRBJ2-1, with D maybe TRBD2 (6 bases). CDR1 is LNHNV and CDR2 is YYDKDF in the germline V gene (reference sequence). Trimming pared 0 bases from V and 0 bases from J, leaving 12 bases between. This CDR3 is built from 17 residues. CDR3 residues: CATSRDLGGNSYNEQFF. The CDR3 coding sequence is TGTGCCACCAGCAGAGATTTGGGCGGGAACTCCTACAATGAGCAGTTCTTC. Full variable domain (outside the CDR3, taken from reference TRBV15 and TRBJ2-1): DAMVIQNPRYQVTQFGKPVTLSCSQTLNHNVMYWYQQKSSQAPKLLFHYYDKDFNNEADTPDNFQSRRPNTSFCFLDIRSPGLGDTAMYLCATSRDLGGNSYNEQFFGPGTRLTVL.

This chain connects TRBV28 to TRBJ2-1; TRBD2 matches at 7 bases. The CDR3 consists of 15 residues. V dropped 3 bases and J dropped 2; count of bases not matched to a gene: 4. The germline V gene has CDR1 MDHEN and CDR2 SYDVKM. The CDR3 DNA reads TGTGCCAGCAGTTTTAAGCGGGGACCCTACAATGAGCAGTTCTTC. Protein product: CASSFKRGPYNEQFF.

V and J are TRBV9 and TRBJ2-6, with TRBD1 identical over 7 bases. The germline CDR1 and CDR2 sequences are SGDLS and YYNGEE. V gave up 0 bases and J gave up 0 bases; unmatched junction bases: 12. This CDR3 region has 20 residues. This CDR3 is CASSVALGPGGYSGANVLTF. The CDR3 DNA reads as TGTGCCAGCAGCGTAGCGTTAGGGCCAGGGGGATACTCTGGGGCCAACGTCCTGACTTTC.

The chain recombines TRBV10-3 with TRBJ2-7; D gene uncertain. The germline V gene has CDR1 ENHRY and CDR2 SYGVKD. Trimming removed 4 bases from V and 5 bases from J, with 9 bases in between. The CDR3 runs to 12 residues. The CDR3 is CAISAFWDEQYF. CDR3 nucleotides: TGTGCCATCAGTGCGTTTTGGGACGAGCAGTACTTC.

The V call is TRBV6-1, the J call TRBJ2-3, with 7 bases aligning to TRBD1. The CDR3 runs to 15 residues. Trimming took 0 bases from V and 1 from J; bases not matched to a gene: 1. Germline CDR1 MNHNS, CDR2 SASEGT. In DNA, the CDR3 is TGTGCCAGCAGTGAAGCGGGGACAGGCACAGATACGCAGTATTTT. It codes for CASSEAGTGTDTQYF.

In regard to this clone: A much larger clone differs from this one at a single base, so this may be a read error. Other DNA variants within this sample encode the same CDR3. This chain joins TRBV5-1 and TRBJ1-1, with no clear D. Looked up from germline, CDR1 is SGHRS and CDR2 is YFSETQ. V gave up 0 bases and J gave up 2 bases, with 5 bases separating them. There are 13 residues in the CDR3. CDR3 in amino acids: CASSLGGNTEAFF. CDR3 sequence (DNA): TGCGCCAGCAGCTTGGGGGGTAACACTGAAGCTTTCTTT. Using reference TRBV5-1 and TRBJ1-1 for the parts outside the CDR3, the full variable domain is KAGVTQTPRYLIKTRGQQVTLSCSPISGHRSVSWYQQTPGQGLQFLFEYFSETQRNKGNFPGRFSGRQFSNSRSEMNVSTLELGDSALYLCASSLGGNTEAFFGQGTRLTVV.

CDR3 coding DNA: TGTGCCAGCTCACCGGGACAGGCTGATCAGCCCCAGCATTTT. Translation: CASSPGQADQPQHF. The rearrangement links TRBV18 to TRBJ1-5, with TRBD1 matching 8 bases. Germline V gene data show CDR1 as KGHSH and CDR2 as LQKENI. The CDR3 sequence is 14 residues long. V shed 3 bases and J 5 bases; nucleotides not matched to a gene: 3.

This clone has a single count. The chain recombines TRBV7-9 with TRBJ2-3; either TRBD1 or TRBD2 may supply D (5 bases each). Germline assignment: CDR1 SEHNR and CDR2 FQNEAQ (reference sequence). The germline V and J ends were trimmed by 5 bases and 2 bases, with 11 bases remaining between them. This CDR3 region has 14 residues. For the CDR3, the DNA is TGTGCCAGCAGCATGGGACGGCCCACAGATACGCAGTATTTT. It is translated as CASSMGRPTDTQYF.

This chain links TRBV6-6 with TRBJ1-5; maybe TRBD1 (6 bases). CDR1 and CDR2 from the germline V gene are MNHNY and SVGAGI (reference sequence). Trimming shortened V by 5 bases and J by 0 bases, and 11 bases separated the two germline ends. The CDR3 has 15 residues. CDR3 in amino acids: CASSPGGPSNQPQHF. In nucleotides, the CDR3 is TGTGCCAGCAGTCCCGGGGGGCCTAGCAATCAGCCCCAGCATTTT.

V is TRBV29-1 and J is TRBJ1-2; 7 positions match TRBD1. The germline V gene has CDR1 SQVTM and CDR2 ANQGSEA. This CDR3 spans 15 amino acids. V lost 4 bases to trimming and J lost 4 bases; unmatched junction nucleotides: 12. The CDR3 reads CSVGREGAGSYGYTF. CDR3 nucleotide sequence: TGCAGCGTTGGGAGGGAGGGGGCAGGCAGCTATGGCTACACCTTC.

The V gene is TRBV5-1, the J gene TRBJ2-2; D is unresolved. This CDR3 is 15 amino acids long. Germline V gene lookup returns CDR1 SGHRS and CDR2 YFSETQ. Trimming removed 1 base from V and 0 bases from J, with 7 bases in between. The CDR3: CASSLTPANTGELFF. The CDR3 DNA is TGCGCCAGCAGCTTGACCCCCGCGAACACCGGGGAGCTGTTTTTT.

The CDR3 sequence: CASSQDFQGLYIYEQYF. The DNA of the CDR3 is TGCGCCAGCAGCCAAGATTTCCAGGGTTTATATATTTACGAGCAGTACTTC. This chain joins TRBV4-1 and TRBJ2-7, with D possibly being TRBD1 (5 bases). The length of the CDR3 is 17 residues. The V gene's germline CDR1 is MGHRA and CDR2 YSYEKL. V shed 0 bases and J shed 4 bases, with 19 bases lying between them.

In regard to this clone: Other DNA sequences in the same sample also yield this CDR3. This chain links TRBV18 with TRBJ1-6, with TRBD1 matching 8 bases. This CDR3 is 14 amino acids long. In germline, CDR1 is KGHSH, CDR2 LQKENI. V trimming: 4 bases; J trimming: 7 bases; junction bases outside the gene matches: 3. The CDR3 spells CASSLGQGNSPLHF. The CDR3 DNA is TGTGCCAGCTCACTTGGACAGGGAAATTCACCCCTCCACTTT.

The J gene is TRBJ2-5, the V gene TRBV6-1; 8 positions match TRBD2. CDR1 is MNHNS and CDR2 is SASEGT in the germline V gene. The junction had 12 bases not matched to a gene; V was cut back by 2 bases and J by 1 base. The CDR3 covers 18 residues. CDR3 in DNA: TGTGCCAGCAGTGAATCAGGTCTAGCGGGTTTCACCCAAGAGACCCAGTACTTC. Its translation is CASSESGLAGFTQETQYF.